Sequencing of this T cell receptor (beta chain) was carried out in a study of T-cell reconstitution after alpha-beta-depleted transplantation in children (dated by TCRdb to about 2016). With respect to the entire study: The study quantitatively tracked T-cell immune reconstitution after TCRalphabeta/CD19-depleted allogeneic hematopoietic cell transplantation in children using TCR repertoire profiling.

This clonotype occurred a few times. No cognate antigen has been identified for it. Base quality data are lacking; no much larger clone is found one base away. This specimen's treatment or condition label, per the study, means: allogeneic hematopoietic cell transplantation with graft depleted of TCRalphabeta T cells and CD19 B cells. The transplant recipients were children given TCRalphabeta/CD19-depleted allogeneic hematopoietic cell grafts. Taken from cysteine to phenylalanine, the CDR3 has 15 residues. Just CDR3 DNA is preserved here, 45 bases in frame from base 1. The trim is 2 bases for V and 2 bases for J, with a gap of 13 bases between the germline ends. From a lookup of the germline V gene (reference sequence), CDR1 and CDR2 are GTSNPN and SVGIG. Receptors were amplified or captured by PCR. Instrument used: Illumina HiSeq 2500. TCR library preparation used molecular barcoding, with unique molecular identifiers applied to normalize quantification of the TCRbeta repertoire. TCRdb itself trimmed the public reads at Q25 with fastp, ran MiXCR and retained productive beta chains. Merged by CDR3 protein, the rows form single entries marked with the most common genes and DNA. Counted in this sample were some 600,000 distinct CDR3 sequences; roughly 13% of them appeared once. The top ten hold about 2.2% of the sample.

General study outcomes and caveats: Apparently early alphabetaT-cell count recovery about two months after transplant reportedly relied on only several hundred rapidly expanded clones derived from non-depleted graft cells. In some patients, the high TCRbeta diversity seen at day 60 was put down to recipient T cells and intrathymic progenitors that had survived conditioning. Over subsequent months, a decline in hyperexpanded clone frequencies was noted, and after one year, T-cell counts and TCRbeta diversity were mostly ascribed to newly produced T cells.

The rearrangement combines TRBV30 with TRBJ1-3; the D gene is perhaps TRBD1, from 6 matching bases. Source: PBMCs, mostly from graft donor cells, taken 360 days after TCRalphabeta/CD19-depleted stem cell transplant. The sequence derives from a male patient between 5 and 17 years old who had a stem cell transplant for acute myeloid leukemia, so the T cells may come from the graft donor. For the CDR3, the sequence is CAWSRIRGPGNTIYF. At the DNA level, the sequence is TGTGCCTGGAGTCGGATCAGGGGACCTGGAAACACCATATATTTT.